A selection of T cell receptor beta chains follows, all from one sample in a study of cytomegalovirus exposure and HLA in healthy donors. Generated by immunoSEQ multiplex PCR, the TCRdb table keeps only in-frame clones and is missing some. The top ten clones hold 2.5% to 3.5% of a sample with under 250,000 clones, 75% to 85% of them seen once. Source material: PBMCs. These receptors came from a woman between 35 and 50 years old in good health and CMV-seronegative. Each CDR3 is given with its conserved first and last residue. Fields, in order: D gene, V gene, J gene, clone size, CDR3 DNA, CDR3 protein. The D gene is left open where the match is weak. Size values are once, few and many counts, or a class for expanded clones, and some rows have none.

d_call: -; v_call: TRBV6-5; j_call: TRBJ1-2; clone_size: -; cdr3_nt: TGTGCCAGCAGTCGCACAGGGCACGGGGGCTACACCTTC; cdr3_aa: CASSRTGHGGYTF
d_call: TRBD1; v_call: TRBV4-1; j_call: TRBJ1-2; clone_size: -; cdr3_nt: TGCGCCAGCAGCACCCGGGACAGTGGCTATGGCTACACCTTC; cdr3_aa: CASSTRDSGYGYTF
d_call: -; v_call: TRBV7-2; j_call: TRBJ1-2; clone_size: -; cdr3_nt: TGTGCCAGCAGATCCAACAGTTATGGCTACACCTTC; cdr3_aa: CASRSNSYGYTF
d_call: TRBD2; v_call: TRBV4-1; j_call: TRBJ2-1; clone_size: -; cdr3_nt: TGCGCCAGCAGCCAAGGACAACTAGCGGGAGCAATGCAGTTCTTC; cdr3_aa: CASSQGQLAGAMQFF
d_call: TRBD1; v_call: TRBV2; j_call: TRBJ1-3; clone_size: -; cdr3_nt: TGTGCCAGCACCAGGGACAGCCTTAAAGCTGGAAACACCATATATTTT; cdr3_aa: CASTRDSLKAGNTIYF
d_call: TRBD2; v_call: TRBV7-9; j_call: TRBJ2-7; clone_size: -; cdr3_nt: TGTGCCAGCAGCTCAAACCCTCGACTAGCGGGGTACGAGCAGTACTTC; cdr3_aa: CASSSNPRLAGYEQYF
d_call: -; v_call: TRBV7-2; j_call: TRBJ1-5; clone_size: -; cdr3_nt: TGTGCCAGCAGCTCCACAGGCCCCCAACCCCAGCATTTT; cdr3_aa: CASSSTGPQPQHF
d_call: -; v_call: TRBV10-2; j_call: TRBJ1-4; clone_size: once; cdr3_nt: TGCGCCAGCAGTGAGGAGGGCATTCGTAATGAAAAACTGTTTTTT; cdr3_aa: CASSEEGIRNEKLFF
d_call: TRBD1; v_call: TRBV7-9; j_call: TRBJ2-1; clone_size: -; cdr3_nt: TGTGCCAGCAGCTTAATGGTTTTAAGGACAGGAAGTAACAATGAGCAGTTCTTC; cdr3_aa: CASSLMVLRTGSNNEQFF
d_call: TRBD1; v_call: TRBV5-1; j_call: TRBJ2-2; clone_size: -; cdr3_nt: TGCGCCAGCAGCTTGGCGGGACAGGGGGCCCGAACAGGGGAGCTGTTTTTT; cdr3_aa: CASSLAGQGARTGELFF
d_call: -; v_call: TRBV9; j_call: TRBJ2-7; clone_size: -; cdr3_nt: TGTGCCAGCAGCGTAGGAGGAGTGAACCCCTACTACGAGCAGTACTTC; cdr3_aa: CASSVGGVNPYYEQYF
d_call: -; v_call: TRBV30; j_call: TRBJ1-1; clone_size: few; cdr3_nt: TGTGCCTGGAGTGCAGGGCAGAACACTGAAGCTTTCTTT; cdr3_aa: CAWSAGQNTEAFF
d_call: TRBD2; v_call: TRBV7-8; j_call: TRBJ2-1; clone_size: -; cdr3_nt: TGTGCCAGCAGCTTATATCCCACTAGCGGTATTAACAATGAGCAGTTCTTC; cdr3_aa: CASSLYPTSGINNEQFF
d_call: TRBD1; v_call: TRBV18; j_call: TRBJ1-2; clone_size: -; cdr3_nt: TGTGCCAGCTCACCACCGGGACAGGGCTATGGCTACACCTTC; cdr3_aa: CASSPPGQGYGYTF
d_call: TRBD2; v_call: TRBV7-9; j_call: TRBJ2-1; clone_size: few; cdr3_nt: TGTGCCAGCAGCGACGGGACTAGCGCCCAGGGTGAGCAGTTCTTC; cdr3_aa: CASSDGTSAQGEQFF
d_call: TRBD2; v_call: TRBV2; j_call: TRBJ2-1; clone_size: -; cdr3_nt: TGTGCCAGCAGTGAAAAAAGCGGGGGATACAATGAGCAGTTCTTC; cdr3_aa: CASSEKSGGYNEQFF
d_call: TRBD1; v_call: TRBV19; j_call: TRBJ2-5; clone_size: once; cdr3_nt: TGTGCCAGTAGTAAGACAGGGAAAGAGACCCAGTACTTC; cdr3_aa: CASSKTGKETQYF
d_call: TRBD1; v_call: TRBV30; j_call: TRBJ2-7; clone_size: -; cdr3_nt: TGTGCCTGGAGTGTCGGGACAGGGGACTTCTACGAGCAGTACTTC; cdr3_aa: CAWSVGTGDFYEQYF
d_call: -; v_call: TRBV28; j_call: TRBJ1-1; clone_size: -; cdr3_nt: TGTGCCAGCAGTTCTCAGGCGGGAATGAACACTGAAGCTTTCTTT; cdr3_aa: CASSSQAGMNTEAFF
d_call: -; v_call: TRBV2; j_call: TRBJ2-3; clone_size: -; cdr3_nt: TGTGCCAGCAGTTCTCAGGGGGGACCCACAGATACGCAGTATTTT; cdr3_aa: CASSSQGGPTDTQYF
d_call: TRBD2; v_call: TRBV19; j_call: TRBJ2-7; clone_size: -; cdr3_nt: TGTGCCAGTAGCCCCAGCGGGAACTACGAGCAGTACTTC; cdr3_aa: CASSPSGNYEQYF
d_call: -; v_call: TRBV7-9; j_call: TRBJ2-1; clone_size: -; cdr3_nt: TGTGCCAGCAGCCAGACAGCTGGTCGGTACAATGAGCAGTTCTTC; cdr3_aa: CASSQTAGRYNEQFF
d_call: -; v_call: TRBV27; j_call: TRBJ2-7; clone_size: -; cdr3_nt: TGTGCCAGCAGACCCCGGCTTCTAGACGAGCAGTACTTC; cdr3_aa: CASRPRLLDEQYF
d_call: TRBD1; v_call: TRBV5-1; j_call: TRBJ2-7; clone_size: -; cdr3_nt: TGCGCCAGCAGCTTTGAACAGGGGGCCTACGAGCAGTACTTC; cdr3_aa: CASSFEQGAYEQYF
d_call: -; v_call: TRBV27; j_call: TRBJ2-7; clone_size: -; cdr3_nt: TGTGCCAGCCCGACACAGCCAGTCAGGACACAGCTTACCTACGAGCAGTACTTC; cdr3_aa: CASPTQPVRTQLTYEQYF
d_call: -; v_call: TRBV5-1; j_call: TRBJ2-2; clone_size: -; cdr3_nt: TGCGCCAGCAGCTTGGATCCCCCATTCGGGGAGCTGTTTTTT; cdr3_aa: CASSLDPPFGELFF
d_call: TRBD1; v_call: TRBV7-9; j_call: TRBJ2-7; clone_size: -; cdr3_nt: TGTGCCAGCAGCTTTGGACAGGGGATGGACGAGCAGTACTTC; cdr3_aa: CASSFGQGMDEQYF
d_call: -; v_call: TRBV7-9; j_call: TRBJ1-1; clone_size: once; cdr3_nt: TGTGCCAGCAGCTTCGAAGGGGGGGTGAACACTGAAGCTTTCTTT; cdr3_aa: CASSFEGGVNTEAFF
d_call: -; v_call: TRBV5-1; j_call: TRBJ1-4; clone_size: few; cdr3_nt: TGCGCCAGCAGCCCCTTGACAGGCGAAAAACTGTTTTTT; cdr3_aa: CASSPLTGEKLFF
d_call: -; v_call: TRBV6-5; j_call: TRBJ1-5; clone_size: -; cdr3_nt: TGTACCACGCGCCGGGATAGCAATCAGCCCCAGCATTTT; cdr3_aa: CTTRRDSNQPQHF
d_call: -; v_call: TRBV5-1; j_call: TRBJ1-1; clone_size: once; cdr3_nt: TGCGCCAGCAGCTTGAGGTTGGGGCAGGACACTGAAGCTTTCTTT; cdr3_aa: CASSLRLGQDTEAFF
d_call: TRBD2; v_call: TRBV7-2; j_call: TRBJ2-3; clone_size: -; cdr3_nt: TGTGCCAGCAGCCCCCAACTAAGCGGGAGAACAGATACGCAGTATTTT; cdr3_aa: CASSPQLSGRTDTQYF
d_call: -; v_call: TRBV7-9; j_call: TRBJ1-2; clone_size: -; cdr3_nt: TGTGCCAGCAGCTCGCGGGAATTTCCCCACCAAATAGGCTACACCTTC; cdr3_aa: CASSSREFPHQIGYTF
d_call: TRBD2; v_call: TRBV6-1; j_call: TRBJ2-1; clone_size: -; cdr3_nt: TGTGCCAGCACCGGACTAGCGGGAAACAATGAGCAGTTCTTC; cdr3_aa: CASTGLAGNNEQFF
d_call: TRBD2; v_call: TRBV9; j_call: TRBJ2-5; clone_size: -; cdr3_nt: TGTGCCAGCAGCGAGACTAGCGAAATACAAGAGACCCAGTACTTC; cdr3_aa: CASSETSEIQETQYF
d_call: -; v_call: TRBV27; j_call: TRBJ2-7; clone_size: -; cdr3_nt: TGTGCCAGCAGTTTTGCAGGGTCCTACGAGCAGTACTTC; cdr3_aa: CASSFAGSYEQYF
d_call: -; v_call: TRBV11-3; j_call: TRBJ1-1; clone_size: -; cdr3_nt: TGTGCCAGCAGCTTAGCGGTGAACACTGAAGCTTTCTTT; cdr3_aa: CASSLAVNTEAFF
d_call: TRBD2; v_call: TRBV2; j_call: TRBJ2-1; clone_size: -; cdr3_nt: TGTGCCAGCAGAGGGGGGACTAGCGGCTCCTCCTACAATGAGCAGTTCTTC; cdr3_aa: CASRGGTSGSSYNEQFF
d_call: TRBD1; v_call: TRBV30; j_call: TRBJ1-5; clone_size: -; cdr3_nt: TGTGCCTGGAGTCCCGGGACAGTTAGCAATCAGCCCCAGCATTTT; cdr3_aa: CAWSPGTVSNQPQHF
d_call: -; v_call: TRBV29-1; j_call: TRBJ1-2; clone_size: -; cdr3_nt: TGCAGCGTTGTCGGTACAGCTACTAACTATGGCTACACCTTC; cdr3_aa: CSVVGTATNYGYTF
d_call: -; v_call: TRBV19; j_call: TRBJ1-2; clone_size: -; cdr3_nt: TGTGCCAGTAGTATGATGGGCAGCCTCTATGGCTACACCTTC; cdr3_aa: CASSMMGSLYGYTF
d_call: -; v_call: TRBV6-5; j_call: TRBJ2-7; clone_size: -; cdr3_nt: TGTGCCAGCAGCCGCGGGTCATCGCTTTCCTACGAGCAGTACTTC; cdr3_aa: CASSRGSSLSYEQYF
d_call: TRBD1; v_call: TRBV19; j_call: TRBJ2-2; clone_size: few; cdr3_nt: TGTGCCAGTAAACAGGGGCTGAACACCGGGGAGCTGTTTTTT; cdr3_aa: CASKQGLNTGELFF
d_call: -; v_call: TRBV6-6; j_call: TRBJ1-5; clone_size: -; cdr3_nt: TGTGCCAGCAGAGACAGGCAACGGGCGCATCAGCCCCAGCATTTT; cdr3_aa: CASRDRQRAHQPQHF
d_call: TRBD1; v_call: TRBV27; j_call: TRBJ1-1; clone_size: -; cdr3_nt: TGTGCCAGCAGTCTGAACAGGGGGCCCACTGAAGCTTTCTTT; cdr3_aa: CASSLNRGPTEAFF
d_call: TRBD2; v_call: TRBV5-4; j_call: TRBJ2-7; clone_size: -; cdr3_nt: TGTGCCAGCAGCTTGGTTCGAGCGGGAGGGAGGAACGAGCAGTACTTC; cdr3_aa: CASSLVRAGGRNEQYF
d_call: -; v_call: TRBV6-6; j_call: TRBJ1-2; clone_size: -; cdr3_nt: TGTGCCAGCAGTCTTGATTGGGGGCATCCTGGCTACACCTTC; cdr3_aa: CASSLDWGHPGYTF
d_call: -; v_call: TRBV18; j_call: TRBJ2-7; clone_size: -; cdr3_nt: TGTGCCAGCGCCACGGCGGGACCGCCGGGGGAGCAGTACTTC; cdr3_aa: CASATAGPPGEQYF
d_call: -; v_call: TRBV27; j_call: TRBJ1-2; clone_size: once; cdr3_nt: TGTGCCAGCAGTTTAACAGGGTACTATGGCTACACCTTC; cdr3_aa: CASSLTGYYGYTF
d_call: -; v_call: TRBV7-9; j_call: TRBJ1-1; clone_size: -; cdr3_nt: TGTGCCAGCAGCTTTAAGAACACTGAAGCTTTCTTT; cdr3_aa: CASSFKNTEAFF
d_call: TRBD1; v_call: TRBV30; j_call: TRBJ2-3; clone_size: -; cdr3_nt: TGTGCCTGGAGAAGGGACAGACTGGCGCAGTATTTT; cdr3_aa: CAWRRDRLAQYF
d_call: TRBD2; v_call: TRBV11-2; j_call: TRBJ2-7; clone_size: -; cdr3_nt: TGTGCCAGCAGCTTAGATCGGTCTAGCGGGAGCTACGAGCAGTACTTC; cdr3_aa: CASSLDRSSGSYEQYF
d_call: TRBD2; v_call: TRBV2; j_call: TRBJ2-1; clone_size: -; cdr3_nt: TGTGCCAGCAGTGTGGGGGGGTTCGTGCAGTTCTTC; cdr3_aa: CASSVGGFVQFF
d_call: -; v_call: TRBV6-5; j_call: TRBJ2-3; clone_size: -; cdr3_nt: TGTGCCAGCAGTTACGGCCGCTCCCCCAGCACAGATACGCAGTATTTT; cdr3_aa: CASSYGRSPSTDTQYF
d_call: TRBD1; v_call: TRBV18; j_call: TRBJ1-1; clone_size: -; cdr3_nt: TGTGCCAGCTCACAAGACAGGGAGCGAGCTTTCTTT; cdr3_aa: CASSQDRERAFF
d_call: TRBD1; v_call: TRBV28; j_call: TRBJ2-5; clone_size: -; cdr3_nt: TGTGCCAGCAGTTTATATGGGACAGGGGGGTTAGGAGAGACCCAGTACTTC; cdr3_aa: CASSLYGTGGLGETQYF
d_call: -; v_call: TRBV6-6; j_call: TRBJ1-2; clone_size: -; cdr3_nt: TGTGCCAGCAGTTACTCACAGGGTACTAACTATGGCTACACCTTC; cdr3_aa: CASSYSQGTNYGYTF
d_call: TRBD1; v_call: TRBV2; j_call: TRBJ2-6; clone_size: -; cdr3_nt: TGTGCCAGCGGATGGGACAGGGAGTCAGGGGCCAACGTCCTGACTTTC; cdr3_aa: CASGWDRESGANVLTF
d_call: -; v_call: TRBV19; j_call: TRBJ2-2; clone_size: -; cdr3_nt: TGTGCCAGTAGTATGGGGGGAACCGGGGAGCTGTTTTTT; cdr3_aa: CASSMGGTGELFF